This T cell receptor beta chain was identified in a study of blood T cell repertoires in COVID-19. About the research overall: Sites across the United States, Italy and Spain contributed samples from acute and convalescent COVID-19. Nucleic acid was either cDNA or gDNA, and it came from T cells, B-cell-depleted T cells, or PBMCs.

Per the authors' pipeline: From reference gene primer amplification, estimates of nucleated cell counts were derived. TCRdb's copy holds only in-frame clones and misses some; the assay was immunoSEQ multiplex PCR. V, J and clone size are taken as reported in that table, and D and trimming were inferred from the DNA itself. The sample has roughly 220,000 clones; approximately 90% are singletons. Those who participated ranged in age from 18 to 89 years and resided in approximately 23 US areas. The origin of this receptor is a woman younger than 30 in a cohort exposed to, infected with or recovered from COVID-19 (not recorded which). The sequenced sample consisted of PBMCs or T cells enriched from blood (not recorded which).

CDR3 residues: CASSLETGEAYGYTF. The CDR3 nucleotides read TGTGCCAGCAGCTTAGAGACAGGGGAGGCCTATGGCTACACCTTC. The chain couples TRBV7-8 to TRBJ1-2; 8 nucleotides agree with TRBD1. Trimming cost V 1 base and J 4 bases; bases outside gene matches: 5. The CDR3 length is 15 residues. CDR1 is SGHVS and CDR2 is FQNEAQ in the germline V gene.